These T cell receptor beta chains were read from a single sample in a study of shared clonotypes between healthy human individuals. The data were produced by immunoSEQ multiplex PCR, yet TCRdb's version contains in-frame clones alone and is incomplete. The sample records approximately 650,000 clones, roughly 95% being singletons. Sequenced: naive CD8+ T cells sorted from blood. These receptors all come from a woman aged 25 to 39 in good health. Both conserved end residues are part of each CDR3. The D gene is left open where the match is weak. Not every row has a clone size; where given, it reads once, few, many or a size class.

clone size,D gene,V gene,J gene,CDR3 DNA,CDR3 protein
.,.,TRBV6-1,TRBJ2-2,TGTGCCAGCCCTAGCTCCGCCGGGGAGCTGTTTTTT,CASPSSAGELFF
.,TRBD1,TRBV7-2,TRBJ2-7,TGTGCCAGCAGCTTCAGGGGGCATGGGCACTACGAGCAGTACTTC,CASSFRGHGHYEQYF
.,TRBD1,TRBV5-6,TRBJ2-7,TGTGCCAGCAGCTTCGGGACAGGGAACTACGAGCAGTACTTC,CASSFGTGNYEQYF
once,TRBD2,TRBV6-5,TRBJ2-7,TGTGCCAGCAGTCTGACTAGCGTCAACTCCTACGAGCAGTACTTC,CASSLTSVNSYEQYF
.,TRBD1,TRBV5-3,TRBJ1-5,TGTGCCAGAAGCTCCGGGACAGGGAACAATCAGCCCCAGCATTTT,CARSSGTGNNQPQHF
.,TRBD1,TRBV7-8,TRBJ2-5,TGTGCCAGCAGCATCAGGACAGGGGTCAAGACCCAGTACTTC,CASSIRTGVKTQYF
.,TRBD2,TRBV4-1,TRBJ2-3,TGCGCCAGCAGCCAAGGGCGGGAGGGCCCTGATACGCAGTATTTT,CASSQGREGPDTQYF
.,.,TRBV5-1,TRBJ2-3,TGCGCCAGCAGCTTGGGGGGATACACAGATACGCAGTATTTT,CASSLGGYTDTQYF
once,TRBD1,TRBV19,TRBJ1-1,TGTGCCAGTAGTATAACAGGGGGCTACACTGAAGCTTTCTTT,CASSITGGYTEAFF
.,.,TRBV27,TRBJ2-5,TGTGCCAGCAGGTCTGGGACCCAAGAGACCCAGTACTTC,CASRSGTQETQYF
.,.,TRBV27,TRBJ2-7,TGTGCCAGCAGTTTAAGAGGCCACGAGCAGTACTTC,CASSLRGHEQYF
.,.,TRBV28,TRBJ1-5,TGTGCCATAGGCGACTTAGATAGCAATCAGCCCCAGCATTTT,CAIGDLDSNQPQHF
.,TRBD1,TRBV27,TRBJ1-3,TGTGCCAGCAGCGCTACGACAGGGGGCGCGGGTGGAAACACCATATATTTT,CASSATTGGAGGNTIYF
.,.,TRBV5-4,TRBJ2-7,TGTGCCAGCAGCTTGGGCGGTACCTACGAGCAGTACTTC,CASSLGGTYEQYF
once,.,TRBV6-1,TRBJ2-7,TGTGCCAGCAGTGAACAGGGCCCAACCTACGAGCAGTACTTC,CASSEQGPTYEQYF
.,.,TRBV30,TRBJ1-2,TGTGCCTGGAGGAACATCTATGGCTACACCTTC,CAWRNIYGYTF
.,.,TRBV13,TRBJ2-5,TGTGCCAGCAGCGGGGGGATGCAAGAGACCCAGTACTTC,CASSGGMQETQYF
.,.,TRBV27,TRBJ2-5,TGTGCCAGCAGTTCCGGGGAGACCCAGTACTTC,CASSSGETQYF
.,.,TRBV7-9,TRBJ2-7,TGTGCCAGCAGCTTTTCTAAAGGCCGCGGTCCCTCCTCCTACGAGCAGTACTTC,CASSFSKGRGPSSYEQYF
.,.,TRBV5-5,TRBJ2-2,TGTGCCAGCAGCACCGAACAACAGGGTTGGAGCGGGGAGCTGTTTTTT,CASSTEQQGWSGELFF
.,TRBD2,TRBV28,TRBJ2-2,TGTGCCAGCACCGGAAAGAGCGGGAGCGTTTTTAAGACCGGGGAGCTGTTTTTT,CASTGKSGSVFKTGELFF
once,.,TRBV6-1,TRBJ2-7,TGTGCCAGCAGTGAAGCCTGGGGCGGAGCCTACGAGCAGTACTTC,CASSEAWGGAYEQYF
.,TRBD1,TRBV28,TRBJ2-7,TGTGCCAGCAGTTTAGGGACAGGAGGATACGAGCAGTACTTC,CASSLGTGGYEQYF
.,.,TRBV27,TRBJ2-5,TGTGCCAGCAGTATCCAAGAGACCCAGTACTTC,CASSIQETQYF
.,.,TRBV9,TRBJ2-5,TGTGCCAGCAGCTTCTCAGGGGTGAGGGAGACCCAGTACTTC,CASSFSGVRETQYF
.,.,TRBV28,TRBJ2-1,TGTGCCAGCAGTTTATTGGGGGAGCTCGACAATGAGCAGTTCTTC,CASSLLGELDNEQFF
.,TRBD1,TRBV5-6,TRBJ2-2,TGTGCCAGCAGCTCCGGGACAGGGGGCCTCACCGGGGAGCTGTTTTTT,CASSSGTGGLTGELFF
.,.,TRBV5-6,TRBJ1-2,TGTGCCAGCAGCTCCGTGGTGAGAACTAGGGGCTACACCTTC,CASSSVVRTRGYTF
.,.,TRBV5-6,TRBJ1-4,TGTGCCAGCAGCTTAGTTCTGGGAAAACTGTTTTTT,CASSLVLGKLFF
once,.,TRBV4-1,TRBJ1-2,TGCGCCAGCAGCCCCAATCCCAGCAACCCCTTGGGTGGCTACACCTTC,CASSPNPSNPLGGYTF
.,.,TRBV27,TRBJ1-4,TGTGCCAGCAGTTTATCGACCACTAATGAAAAACTGTTTTTT,CASSLSTTNEKLFF
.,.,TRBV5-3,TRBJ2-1,TGTGCCAGAAGCTGGCTGGACAAAGCGGGCAATGAGCAGTTCTTC,CARSWLDKAGNEQFF